Here is one TCR beta chain with its context. These data are taken from a study of blood T cell repertoires in COVID-19. The overall study: Researchers got acute and convalescent COVID-19 samples from the United States, Italy and Spain. PBMCs, B-cell-depleted T cells, or T cells were the source of the cDNA or gDNA that made up the material.

The length of the CDR3 is 14 residues. V was clipped by 4 bases and J by 0 bases, with 11 bases between them. CDR1 is SGHDT, CDR2 YYEEEE, per germline. Original processing notes: From reference gene primer amplification, estimates of nucleated cell counts were derived. Libraries were prepared by immunoSEQ multiplex PCR; TCRdb keeps only in-frame clonotypes and omits some of them. V, J and clone size were drawn from that table, and D and trimming were deduced from the DNA. Of about 210,000 clones listed, roughly 78% were seen once; the top ten hold less than 15%. The sequencing sample was made of peripheral blood. The chain combines TRBV5-6 with TRBJ2-7; possibly TRBD2 for D (5 bases). The sequence was obtained from a woman between 40 and 50 years old with acute or convalescent COVID-19. The DNA of the CDR3 is TGTGCCAGCAGCACGGGGTTTAGCTCCTACGAGCAGTACTTC. Translating it yields CASSTGFSSYEQYF.